The clone carrying this TCR beta chain has a handful of counts. The target antigen is unknown. TCRdb recomputed calls from the RT-PCR reads with MiXCR, one row per CDR3 protein. The table has 600,000 to 850,000 distinct CDR3 sequences, about 14% seen once. The CDR3 is 13 amino acids. Germline CDR1 and CDR2: SGHRS and YFSETQ. The V and J ends lost 1 base and 7 bases respectively, with 10 bases between them. This sample stems from a study of response to subunit inactivated influenza vaccine. Broader study findings: T cells newly recruited by each seasonal influenza vaccination are few, the authors suggested.

The receptor was isolated from a man in his fifties who received an inactivated influenza vaccine. The chain uses TRBV5-1 and TRBJ2-3, with TRBD1 as a possible D gene (5 bases). The sample was PBMCs from blood, taken less than 15 days before vaccination. The CDR3 DNA sequence: TGCGCCAGCAGCTTGCAACAGGACAATACGCAGTATTTT. Its translation is CASSLQQDNTQYF.